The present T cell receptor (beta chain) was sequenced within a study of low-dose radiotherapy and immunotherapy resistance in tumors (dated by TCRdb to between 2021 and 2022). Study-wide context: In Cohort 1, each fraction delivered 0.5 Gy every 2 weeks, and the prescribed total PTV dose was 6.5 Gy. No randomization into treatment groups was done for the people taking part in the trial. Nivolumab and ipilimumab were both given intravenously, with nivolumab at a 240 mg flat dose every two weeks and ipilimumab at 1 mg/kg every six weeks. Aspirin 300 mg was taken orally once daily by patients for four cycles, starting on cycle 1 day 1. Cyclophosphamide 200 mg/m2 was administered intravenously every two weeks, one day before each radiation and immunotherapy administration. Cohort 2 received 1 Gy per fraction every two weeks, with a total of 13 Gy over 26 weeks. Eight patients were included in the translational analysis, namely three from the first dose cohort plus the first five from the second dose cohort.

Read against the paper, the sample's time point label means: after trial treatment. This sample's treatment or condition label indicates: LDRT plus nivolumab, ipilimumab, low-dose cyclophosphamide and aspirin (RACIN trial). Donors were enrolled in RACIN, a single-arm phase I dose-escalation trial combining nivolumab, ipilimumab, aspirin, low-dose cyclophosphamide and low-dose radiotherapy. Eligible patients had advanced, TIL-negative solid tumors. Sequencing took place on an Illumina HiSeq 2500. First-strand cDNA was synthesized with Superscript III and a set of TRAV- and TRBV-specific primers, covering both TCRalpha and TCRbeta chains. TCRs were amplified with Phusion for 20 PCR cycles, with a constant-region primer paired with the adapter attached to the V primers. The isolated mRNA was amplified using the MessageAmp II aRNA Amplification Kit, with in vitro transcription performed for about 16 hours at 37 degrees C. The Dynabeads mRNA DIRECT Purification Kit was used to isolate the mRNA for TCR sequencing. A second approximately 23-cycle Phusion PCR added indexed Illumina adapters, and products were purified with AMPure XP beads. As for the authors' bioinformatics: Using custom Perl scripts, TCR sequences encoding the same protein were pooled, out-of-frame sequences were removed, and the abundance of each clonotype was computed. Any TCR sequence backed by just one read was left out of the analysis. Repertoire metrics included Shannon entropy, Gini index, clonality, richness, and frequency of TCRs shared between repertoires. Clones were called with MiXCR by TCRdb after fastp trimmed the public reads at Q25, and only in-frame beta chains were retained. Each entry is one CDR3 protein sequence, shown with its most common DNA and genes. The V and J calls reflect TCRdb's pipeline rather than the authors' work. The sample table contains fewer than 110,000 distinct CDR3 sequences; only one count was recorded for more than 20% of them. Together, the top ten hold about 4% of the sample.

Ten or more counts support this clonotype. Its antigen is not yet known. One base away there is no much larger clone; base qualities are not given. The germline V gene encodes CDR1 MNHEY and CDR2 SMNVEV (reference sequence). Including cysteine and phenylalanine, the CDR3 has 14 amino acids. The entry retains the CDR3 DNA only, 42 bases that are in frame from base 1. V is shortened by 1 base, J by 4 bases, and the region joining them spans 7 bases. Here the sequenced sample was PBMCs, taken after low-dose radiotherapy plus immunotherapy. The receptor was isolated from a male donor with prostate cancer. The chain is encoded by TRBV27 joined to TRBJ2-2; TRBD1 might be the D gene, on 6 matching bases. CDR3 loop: CASSLLDSTGELFF. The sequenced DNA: TGTGCCAGCAGTTTATTGGACAGCACCGGGGAGCTGTTTTTT.